This entry features one TCR beta chain sequence. This entry belongs to a study of control samples from healthy donors and cancer patients. Sequenced by immunoSEQ multiplex PCR; TCRdb stores in-frame clones only, minus some. The sample consists of 90,000 to 150,000 clones, roughly 89% of them appearing once. This CDR3 has 14 residues. The germline V and J ends were trimmed by 4 bases and 1 base, with 11 bases remaining between them. Germline CDR1 is SGDLS and CDR2 is YYNGEE. Sequencing used blood. The chain uses TRBV9 and TRBJ1-1; no clear D. The receptor's source is a man aged 25-40 years in good health. In DNA form, the CDR3 reads TGTGCCAGCAGCCGTGGGCCTGAGAACACTGAAGCTTTCTTT. It translates to CASSRGPENTEAFF.